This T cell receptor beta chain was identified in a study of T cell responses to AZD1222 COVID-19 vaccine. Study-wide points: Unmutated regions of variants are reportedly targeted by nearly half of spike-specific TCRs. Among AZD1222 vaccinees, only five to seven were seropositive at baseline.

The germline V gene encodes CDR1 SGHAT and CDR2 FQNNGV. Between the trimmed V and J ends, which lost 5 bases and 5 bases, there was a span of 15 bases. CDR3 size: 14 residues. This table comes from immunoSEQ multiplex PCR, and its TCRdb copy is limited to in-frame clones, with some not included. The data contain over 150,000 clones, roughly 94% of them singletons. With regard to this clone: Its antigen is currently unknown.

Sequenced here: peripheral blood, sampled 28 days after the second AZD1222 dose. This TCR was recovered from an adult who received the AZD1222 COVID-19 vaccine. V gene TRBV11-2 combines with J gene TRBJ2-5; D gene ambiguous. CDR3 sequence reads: CASSPRTGWETQYF. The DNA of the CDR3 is TGTGCCAGCAGCCCGAGGACGGGTTGGGAGACCCAGTACTTC.